These 23 T cell receptor beta chains were all obtained from the same sample, sequenced in a study of T cell responses to AZD1222 COVID-19 vaccine (dated by TCRdb to about 2021). The method behind the library was the immunoSEQ multiplex PCR assay. The clones in this table, taken by TCRdb from immuneACCESS, are in-frame only. Not every clone is retained; where verified, under half of the shortfall comes from an unresolved V gene, and the cause of the rest is unknown. The sample table holds some 120,000 clones, of which around 84% were seen once. 12% of the sample lies in the top ten. Per the publication, the time point label means: baseline before first vaccination. The sample was peripheral blood, taken on day 0 of AZD1222 vaccination. Source of these receptors: an adult in good health.

In this sample, this clone turned up once. This chain links TRBV27 with TRBJ2-7; possible D gene TRBD1, 6 bases. The CDR3 contains 13 residues. V shed 11 bases and J shed 4 bases, with 18 bases lying between them. Germline loops: CDR1 MNHEY, CDR2 SMNVEV (reference sequence). In DNA, the CDR3 is TGTGCCTCACGCAGGGGCCCCTTTTACGAGCAGTACTTC. This sequence encodes CASRRGPFYEQYF.

The chain couples TRBV7-9 to TRBJ1-1; the D is unclear. Trimming took off 4 bases at V and 4 bases at J, with 10 bases between the two ends. CDR1 and CDR2 (germline): SEHNR, FQNEAQ (reference sequence). CDR3 length equals 13 residues. CDR3 coding DNA: TGTGCCAGCAGCTCGGCAGGCCCCACTGAAGCTTTCTTT. It encodes CASSSAGPTEAFF. The complete variable domain, with remaining parts taken from reference TRBV7-9 and TRBJ1-1, reads DTGVSQNPRHKITKRGQNVTFRCDPISEHNRLYWYRQTLGQGPEFLTYFQNEAQLEKSRLLSDRFSAERPKGSFSTLEIQRTEQGDSAMYLCASSSAGPTEAFFGQGTRLTVV.

This clone was detected only once. The chain combines TRBV6-5 with TRBJ1-3; tentatively, D is TRBD1 (5 bases). Germline V CDR1 and CDR2: MNHEY, SVGAGI. V was trimmed by 2 bases and J by 0 bases, leaving 8 bases between them. CDR3 length equals 15 residues. DNA of the CDR3: TGTGCCAGCAGTTACATGGGACCCTCTGGAAACACCATATATTTT. Translated: CASSYMGPSGNTIYF.

This chain's CDR3 is CASSRDRGSTEAFF. The DNA of the CDR3 is TGTGCCAGTAGCCGGGACAGGGGTTCCACTGAAGCTTTCTTT. The chain carries TRBV19 and TRBJ1-1; TRBD1 aligns across 10 bases. Trimming took 6 bases from V and 4 from J; bases not matched to a gene: 5. In germline, CDR1 is LNHDA, CDR2 SQIVND (reference sequence). The length of the CDR3 is 14 residues.

The genes are TRBV6-5 and TRBJ1-5; D is unresolved. Germline CDR1 MNHEY, CDR2 SVGAGI. V lost 6 bases, J lost 5 bases, and 17 bases lay in between. The CDR3 runs 15 residues. This chain's CDR3 is CASSSSLPQYQPQHF. The CDR3 DNA is TGTGCCAGCAGCTCTTCCTTGCCCCAATATCAGCCCCAGCATTTT.

This sequence joins TRBV19 and TRBJ1-1; unclear D gene. From germline, CDR1 is LNHDA and CDR2 SQIVND (reference sequence). The V end was cut by 5 bases, the J end by 1 base, with 11 bases between. The CDR3 is 14 residues long. As DNA, the CDR3 is TGTGCCAGTAGTTTCTCCCCGGGGAACACTGAAGCTTTCTTT. Its protein is CASSFSPGNTEAFF.

The genes are TRBV9 and TRBJ2-1; the D gene is possibly TRBD2 (5 bases). The V end was cut by 0 bases, the J end by 8 bases, with 15 bases between. The CDR3 runs 15 residues. Per germline, CDR1 SGDLS and CDR2 YYNGEE. The CDR3 reads CASSVEERYADEQFF. The CDR3 DNA follows: TGTGCCAGCAGCGTAGAGGAGCGGTACGCGGATGAGCAGTTCTTC.

This chain joins TRBV19 and TRBJ1-2; D possibly corresponds to TRBD1 (5 bases). Deletions cut 3 bases from V and 3 bases from J, with 11 bases between. Germline V lookup: CDR1 LNHDA, CDR2 SQIVND (reference sequence). The CDR3 length is 14 residues. CDR3 nucleotides: TGTGCCAGTAGTATTCCCGGGACCTACTATGGCTACACCTTC. Amino acids: CASSIPGTYYGYTF.

The J gene is TRBJ2-1, the V gene TRBV6-4; possible D gene TRBD2, 7 bases. There are 15 residues in the CDR3. V dropped 2 bases and J dropped 7 bases, with 15 bases sitting between them. The V gene's germline CDR1 is MRHNA and CDR2 SNTAGT. The CDR3 here is CASSDQWGGLNEQFF. The CDR3 DNA reads as TGTGCCAGCAGTGACCAGTGGGGGGGCCTTAATGAGCAGTTCTTC.

CDR3 DNA sequence: TGCAGCGTCGGGGACCCGAACACCGGGGAGCTGTTTTTT. This gives the protein CSVGDPNTGELFF. The chain is built from TRBV29-1 and TRBJ2-2; D may correspond to TRBD1 or TRBD2 (5 bases each). CDR3 size: 13 residues. V lost 6 bases and J lost 0, with 8 bases in between. Germline V CDR1 and CDR2: SQVTM, ANQGSEA.

The chain uses TRBV10-1 and TRBJ1-2, with 7 positions matching TRBD1. Trimming took 9 bases from V and 2 from J; bases not matched to a gene: 0. Per germline, CDR1 WNHNN and CDR2 SYGVQD (reference sequence). The CDR3 runs 11 residues. The CDR3 sequence is CARGQNYGYTF. The CDR3 bases are TGCGCCAGGGGACAGAACTATGGCTACACCTTC.

The V call is TRBV6-1, the J call TRBJ2-6, with D possibly matching TRBD2 (6 bases). Germline values: CDR1 MNHNS, CDR2 SASEGT. The CDR3 is 16 residues long. Trimming left V 2 bases short and J 1 base short, with 9 bases between. The CDR3 coding sequence is TGTGCCAGCAGTGAATCGGGAGTTTCTGGGGCCAACGTCCTGACTTTC. This encodes CASSESGVSGANVLTF.

The chain couples TRBV11-3 to TRBJ2-1; D gene uncertain. The CDR3 covers 12 residues. Trimming pared 1 base from V and 10 bases from J, leaving 8 bases between. Germline V gene sequence: CDR1 SGHNT, CDR2 YENEEA. CDR3 protein: CASSLGPREQFF. CDR3 in DNA: TGTGCCAGCAGCTTAGGCCCCCGAGAGCAGTTCTTC.

The DNA for the CDR3 is TGTGCCAGTTCTAGGGTCTCTGGAAACACCATATATTTT. Translating it yields CASSRVSGNTIYF. The genes are TRBV19 and TRBJ1-3; D is uncertain. This CDR3 comprises 13 residues. The V gene's germline CDR1 is LNHDA and CDR2 SQIVND (reference sequence). V lost 8 bases and J 0 bases, leaving 8 bases between the germline ends.

The CDR3 DNA is TGTGCCAGCAGCTTGGCCTGGGGGCTCTCGACTAATGAAAAACTGTTTTTT. This encodes CASSLAWGLSTNEKLFF. The chain is built from TRBV5-5 and TRBJ1-4, with a possible D match to TRBD1 (6 bases). Germline V gene lookup returns CDR1 SGHKS and CDR2 YYEKEE (reference sequence). The CDR3 runs 17 residues. Deletions cut 0 bases from V and 2 bases from J, with 14 bases between.

The table lists this clone with a count of one. The rearrangement joins TRBV9 to TRBJ1-2, with TRBD1 as a possible D gene (5 bases). V was shortened by 1 base and J by 0 bases, with 7 bases between the two germline ends. Germline V gene data show CDR1 as SGDLS and CDR2 as YYNGEE. This CDR3 contains 14 residues. Here the CDR3 DNA reads TGTGCCAGCAGCGTACAGGGATCTAACTATGGCTACACCTTC. Translated, it gives CASSVQGSNYGYTF. The full variable domain, with the rest looked up from reference TRBV9 and TRBJ1-2, is DSGVTQTPKHLITATGQRVTLRCSPRSGDLSVYWYQQSLDQGLQFLIQYYNGEERAKGNILERFSAQQFPDLHSELNLSSLELGDSALYFCASSVQGSNYGYTFGSGTRLTVV.

The chain carries TRBV6-1 and TRBJ1-1; D is perhaps TRBD1 (5 bases). CDR1 is MNHNS and CDR2 is SASEGT in the germline V gene. The CDR3 is 15 amino acids. Trimming took 1 base from V and 4 from J, leaving 13 bases between them. CDR3 in amino acids: CASSEVPQGGTEAFF. DNA of the CDR3: TGTGCCAGCAGTGAAGTTCCCCAGGGTGGCACTGAAGCTTTCTTT.

The chain combines TRBV5-1 with TRBJ2-5; D tentatively reads TRBD1 or TRBD2 (5 bases each). In germline, CDR1 is SGHRS, CDR2 YFSETQ. The CDR3 covers 14 residues. V was shortened by 7 bases and J by 4 bases, with 17 bases between the two germline ends. CDR3 DNA: TGCGCCAGCCAAGTAGAGGGGCGCGGAGAGACCCAGTACTTC. As protein: CASQVEGRGETQYF.

The genes are TRBV27 and TRBJ2-1; 9 nucleotides match TRBD2. Trimming at V came to 5 bases and at J to 4 bases, leaving 9 bases not matched to a gene. The CDR3 is made up of 16 amino acids. Germline CDR1 and CDR2: MNHEY and SMNVEV (reference sequence). CDR3 amino acids: CASSPSSGEIYNEQFF. CDR3 DNA: TGTGCCAGCAGTCCGTCTAGCGGGGAAATTTACAATGAGCAGTTCTTC.

The rearrangement uses TRBV18 and TRBJ1-5; no reliable D call. Per the germline V gene, CDR1 is KGHSH and CDR2 is LQKENI. The ends were cut back, 3 bases at V and 7 bases at J, with 10 bases in the middle. There are 13 residues in the CDR3. CDR3 in amino acids: CASSPGINQPQHF. In DNA, the CDR3 is TGTGCCAGCTCACCGGGGATTAACCAGCCCCAGCATTTT.

The chain is built from TRBV2 and TRBJ1-5; D gene unclear. V was trimmed by 4 bases and J by 0 bases, leaving 4 bases between them. The CDR3 extends over 13 amino acids. Germline V CDR1 and CDR2: SNHLY, FYNNEI. The CDR3 spells CASSGDSNQPQHF. The CDR3 DNA reads as TGTGCCAGCAGTGGGGATAGCAATCAGCCCCAGCATTTT.

The chain uses TRBV6-5 and TRBJ2-7; 10 bases agree with TRBD1. CDR1 is MNHEY and CDR2 is SVGAGI in the germline V gene. Losses at the gene ends were 4 bases for V and 0 bases for J; bases not matched to a gene: 3. The CDR3 is 15 residues long. The CDR3 reads CASSFRTGGSYEQYF. The DNA of the CDR3 is TGTGCCAGCAGTTTCAGGACAGGGGGCTCCTACGAGCAGTACTTC.

This sequence joins TRBV18 and TRBJ1-1, with D tentatively TRBD1 (6 bases). The CDR3 has 16 residues. Germline V gene data show CDR1 as KGHSH and CDR2 as LQKENI. Trimming left V 4 bases short and J 0 bases short, with 15 bases between. In DNA, the CDR3 is TGTGCCAGCTCACTACTGGACAGCCTTATGAACACTGAAGCTTTCTTT. Its translation: CASSLLDSLMNTEAFF.